Presented here are 24 T cell receptor beta chains from one specimen sequenced in a study of shared clonotypes between healthy human individuals. Repertoires were generated with immunoSEQ multiplex PCR, while TCRdb's copy carries only in-frame clones and drops some. Of around 1.5 million clones listed, 95% to 99% were seen once; the top ten hold 0.4% to 0.45%. Sequenced: naive CD4+ T cells sorted from blood. Subset defined: CD45RA+ positively selected. These receptors all come from a man aged 25-45 years in good health.

The rearrangement uses TRBV5-1 and TRBJ2-1, with TRBD2 matching 10 bases. Per germline, CDR1 SGHRS and CDR2 YFSETQ. The CDR3 extends over 16 amino acids. V shed 4 bases and J 9 bases; nucleotides not matched to a gene: 13. CDR3 DNA sequence: TGCGCCAGCAGCGAATGGGAACTAGCGGGATTGGGTGAGCAGTTCTTC. Translated: CASSEWELAGLGEQFF.

The chain carries TRBV14 and TRBJ2-7; TRBD2 aligns across 9 bases. The CDR3 contains 15 residues. V gave up 2 bases and J gave up 2 bases; unmatched junction bases: 4. Germline lookup yields CDR1 SGHDN and CDR2 FVKESK. The CDR3 bases are TGTGCCAGCAGCCAACGGCGGACTAGCGCCTACGAGCAGTACTTC. Translating gives CASSQRRTSAYEQYF.

The chain carries TRBV7-6 and TRBJ2-2; 16 bases are a match to TRBD2. Germline CDR1 SGHVS, CDR2 FNYEAQ. The V gene end was trimmed by 6 bases and the J gene end by 6 bases; junction bases not matched to a gene: 13. This CDR3 has 19 residues. The DNA of the CDR3 is TGTGCCAGCAGTCCCGGGACTAGCGGGAGGGCCTTTAAGCCCGGGGAGCTGTTTTTT. Its protein product is CASSPGTSGRAFKPGELFF.

The chain couples TRBV11-2 to TRBJ1-4; 7 bases line up with TRBD1. The CDR3 consists of 16 residues. Germline CDR1 SGHAT, CDR2 FQNNGV. J lost 2 bases, V lost 3 bases, and 6 bases had no gene match. The CDR3 sequence is CASSFAGQATNEKLFF. In DNA form, the CDR3 reads TGTGCCAGCAGCTTTGCAGGACAGGCTACTAATGAAAAACTGTTTTTT. The entire variable domain, with the rest obtained from reference TRBV11-2 and TRBJ1-4, is as follows: EAGVAQSPRYKIIEKRQSVAFWCNPISGHATLYWYQQILGQGPKLLIQFQNNGVVDDSQLPKDRFSAERLKGVDSTLKIQPAKLEDSAVYLCASSFAGQATNEKLFFGSGTQLSVL.

The rearrangement joins TRBV7-9 to TRBJ1-5; TRBD1 matches at 7 bases. V shed 0 bases, J shed 1 base, and the junction held 3 bases outside the gene matches. The length of the CDR3 is 16 residues. The germline V gene encodes CDR1 SEHNR and CDR2 FQNEAQ (reference sequence). This CDR3 reads CASSLAEGASNQPQHF. The CDR3 region has the DNA TGTGCCAGCAGCTTAGCGGAGGGGGCGAGCAATCAGCCCCAGCATTTT.

The chain has TRBV14 and TRBJ2-7, with 9 nucleotides matching TRBD1. CDR1 SGHDN and CDR2 FVKESK come from the germline V gene. CDR3 length equals 15 residues. V shed 3 bases and J 3 bases; nucleotides not matched to a gene: 6. CDR3 residues: CASSHLDRGFYEQYF. Written as DNA, the CDR3 is TGTGCCAGCAGCCACCTAGACAGGGGGTTCTACGAGCAGTACTTC. Based on the CDR3 plus reference TRBV14 and TRBJ2-7, the full variable domain is EAGVTQFPSHSVIEKGQTVTLRCDPISGHDNLYWYRRVMGKEIKFLLHFVKESKQDESGMPNNRFLAERTGGTYSTLKVQPAELEDSGVYFCASSHLDRGFYEQYFGPGTRLTVT.

This clone was detected only once. The chain is built from TRBV27 and TRBJ1-5, with D perhaps TRBD1 (6 bases). The ends were cut back, 3 bases at V and 1 base at J, with 13 bases in the middle. The CDR3 has 16 residues. Germline V gives CDR1 MNHEY, CDR2 SMNVEV (reference sequence). Here the CDR3 DNA reads TGTGCCAGCAGTTTCTTGTTTGACAGGAGCAATCAGCCCCAGCATTTT. Translating it yields CASSFLFDRSNQPQHF.

The rearrangement joins TRBV19 to TRBJ2-2, with 8 positions matching TRBD2. This CDR3 spans 15 amino acids. Germline V gives CDR1 LNHDA, CDR2 SQIVND (reference sequence). The ends lost 1 base at V and 4 bases at J; junction bases unmatched: 2. DNA of the CDR3: TGTGCCAGTAGTATAGGAAGCGGGAGCACCGGGGAGCTGTTTTTT. Its translation: CASSIGSGSTGELFF.

This sequence joins TRBV18 and TRBJ1-5, with 9 positions matching TRBD1. Germline V gene data show CDR1 as KGHSH and CDR2 as LQKENI. Trimming took 6 bases from V and 3 from J; bases not matched to a gene: 6. The CDR3 runs to 15 residues. The CDR3 DNA reads TGTGCCAGCTCCCCCGGGACAGGGTTCAATCAGCCCCAGCATTTT. It encodes CASSPGTGFNQPQHF. The whole variable domain, remainder taken from reference TRBV18 and TRBJ1-5, is NAGVMQNPRHLVRRRGQEARLRCSPMKGHSHVYWYRQLPEEGLKFMVYLQKENIIDESGMPKERFSAEFPKEGPSILRIQQVVRGDSAAYFCASSPGTGFNQPQHFGDGTRLSIL.

A single count supports this clone. The gene calls are TRBV2 and TRBJ2-7; 7 bases are a match to TRBD1. This CDR3 is built from 13 residues. J lost 2 bases, V lost 6 bases, and 4 bases had no gene match. CDR1 and CDR2 from the germline V gene are SNHLY and FYNNEI. Here the CDR3 DNA reads TGTGCCAGCAGGGGGGACAGTACCTACGAGCAGTACTTC. This translates into CASRGDSTYEQYF.

V and J are TRBV11-2 and TRBJ2-7; TRBD2 agrees at 10 bases. V dropped 6 bases and J dropped 0; count of bases not matched to a gene: 17. Germline assignment: CDR1 SGHAT and CDR2 FQNNGV. CDR3 size: 19 residues. The CDR3 region is CASRGLASPYIYHSYEQYF. As DNA, the CDR3 is TGTGCCAGCAGGGGACTAGCGAGCCCGTATATCTACCACTCCTACGAGCAGTACTTC.

The rearrangement uses TRBV18 and TRBJ2-7; D call uncertain. Germline CDR1 is KGHSH and CDR2 is LQKENI. Deletions cut 3 bases from V and 3 bases from J, with 9 bases between. CDR3 length equals 13 residues. The chain's CDR3 is CASSPRHLYEQYF. Written as DNA, the CDR3 is TGTGCCAGCTCACCCCGCCACCTCTACGAGCAGTACTTC.

This clone was counted a single time. The chain is built from TRBV5-6 and TRBJ2-3; D remains ambiguous. Trimming stripped 1 base from V and 4 bases from J, with 7 bases between. The CDR3 has 13 residues. The V gene's germline CDR1 is SGHDT and CDR2 YYEEEE. The CDR3 spells CASSLRSADTQYF. The CDR3, as DNA: TGTGCCAGCAGCTTGAGATCGGCAGATACGCAGTATTTT.

The CDR3 region is CASSLASGRASGANVLTF. Here the CDR3 DNA reads TGTGCCAGCAGCTTGGCTAGCGGGAGGGCCTCTGGGGCCAACGTCCTGACTTTC. The rearrangement uses TRBV5-4 and TRBJ2-6; 12 bases agree with TRBD2. Germline-derived CDR1 and CDR2 are SGHNT and YYREEE (reference sequence). V gave up 0 bases and J gave up 0 bases; unmatched junction bases: 1. The CDR3 is made up of 18 amino acids.

The J gene is TRBJ2-7, the V gene TRBV11-2; TRBD1 is a possible D gene (6 bases). The germline V and J ends were trimmed by 0 bases and 2 bases, with 8 bases remaining between them. Germline assignment: CDR1 SGHAT and CDR2 FQNNGV. The CDR3 spans 14 residues. CDR3 amino acids: CASSLESGAYEQYF. The CDR3, as DNA: TGTGCCAGCAGCTTAGAATCAGGGGCCTACGAGCAGTACTTC.

This chain joins TRBV29-1 and TRBJ2-1, with a tentative D call TRBD2 (7 bases). The CDR3 sequence is 18 residues long. Looked up from germline, CDR1 is SQVTM and CDR2 is ANQGSEA. The V end was cut by 1 base, the J end by 3 bases, with 22 bases between. The CDR3 reads CSVEGVRERGSFYNEQFF. DNA for the CDR3: TGCAGCGTTGAAGGGGTGCGGGAGAGGGGGTCATTCTACAATGAGCAGTTCTTC.

V and J are TRBV13 and TRBJ2-7, with 12 bases identical to TRBD2. Germline-derived CDR1 and CDR2 are PRHDT and FYEKMQ (reference sequence). J gave up 5 bases and V 4 bases, and 6 bases lay outside the gene matches. The CDR3 consists of 15 residues. The CDR3 reads CASSSLAGGPHEQYF. CDR3 coding DNA: TGTGCCAGCAGCTCCCTAGCGGGAGGGCCCCACGAGCAGTACTTC.

The J gene is TRBJ1-5, the V gene TRBV7-2; D call uncertain. The germline V gene encodes CDR1 SGHTA and CDR2 FQGNSA. Trimming removed 5 bases from V and 0 bases from J, with 14 bases in between. This CDR3 is built from 16 residues. The DNA of the CDR3 is TGTGCCAGCAGCCGAAAATCAGTGAATAGCAATCAGCCCCAGCATTTT. It yields the protein CASSRKSVNSNQPQHF.

The genes are TRBV6-1 and TRBJ1-5; possibly TRBD1 for D (5 bases). Trimming took off 2 bases at V and 7 bases at J, with 12 bases between the two ends. The CDR3 runs to 14 residues. Germline loops: CDR1 MNHNS, CDR2 SASEGT. For the CDR3, the DNA is TGTGCCAGCAGTGAAAGCCAGGGTGTACAGCCCCAGCATTTT. This sequence encodes CASSESQGVQPQHF.

The chain couples TRBV2 to TRBJ1-3; TRBD1 is a possible D gene (6 bases). CDR1 and CDR2 from the germline V gene are SNHLY and FYNNEI. Between the trimmed V and J ends, which lost 8 bases and 7 bases, there was a span of 12 bases. The CDR3 is 12 residues long. The DNA of the CDR3 is TGTGCCAGCGGGACAACTATGAACACCATATATTTT. It is translated as CASGTTMNTIYF.

The chain joins TRBV4-3 to TRBJ2-3, with 9 bases lining up with TRBD1. The J segment lost 4 bases and the V segment lost 0 bases, leaving 8 bases of the junction unmatched. The CDR3 totals 17 residues. The germline V gene has CDR1 LGHNA and CDR2 YSLEER. The CDR3 here is CASSQDITGGFADTQYF. The CDR3, as DNA: TGCGCCAGCAGCCAAGATATAACAGGGGGCTTTGCAGATACGCAGTATTTT.

The genes are TRBV5-1 and TRBJ2-7; D unresolved. The CDR3 runs 16 residues. Germline V gene data show CDR1 as SGHRS and CDR2 as YFSETQ. The V and J ends lost 0 bases and 2 bases respectively, with 15 bases between them. The CDR3 here is CASSLVGSQETYEQYF. CDR3 in DNA: TGCGCCAGCAGCTTGGTCGGCTCCCAAGAAACCTACGAGCAGTACTTC.

This sequence joins TRBV9 and TRBJ2-1; D perhaps matches TRBD2 (6 bases). The V gene lost 4 bases and the J gene lost 3 bases, with 14 bases spanning the gap. Per the germline V gene, CDR1 is SGDLS and CDR2 is YYNGEE. The CDR3 consists of 15 residues. This CDR3 is CASSNQAGDYNEQFF. The CDR3 coding sequence is TGTGCCAGCAGCAATCAAGCGGGCGACTACAATGAGCAGTTCTTC.

This chain uses TRBV11-2 with TRBJ2-7; TRBD1 matches 8 bases. Germline V gene lookup returns CDR1 SGHAT and CDR2 FQNNGV. The CDR3 is made up of 15 amino acids. After removal of 1 base from V and 7 bases from J, the junction contained 9 bases not matched to a gene. CDR3 coding DNA: TGTGCCAGCAGCTTAGTCGCCCAGGGGGCGGGTGAGCAGTACTTC. This codes for CASSLVAQGAGEQYF. Based on the CDR3 plus reference TRBV11-2 and TRBJ2-7, the full variable domain is EAGVAQSPRYKIIEKRQSVAFWCNPISGHATLYWYQQILGQGPKLLIQFQNNGVVDDSQLPKDRFSAERLKGVDSTLKIQPAKLEDSAVYLCASSLVAQGAGEQYFGPGTRLTVT.